Presented here are 28 T cell receptor beta chains from one specimen sequenced in a study of blood T cell repertoires in COVID-19. TCRdb's copy holds only in-frame clones and misses some; the assay was immunoSEQ multiplex PCR. In the table there are about 87,000 clones, around 85% of which are singletons. Specimen: peripheral blood. Every receptor here comes from a woman older than 75 with COVID-19, enrolled during active disease.

This chain uses TRBV7-2 with TRBJ1-2; 12 bases line up with TRBD1. There are 16 residues in the CDR3. V shed 5 bases, J shed 4 bases, and the junction held 8 bases outside the gene matches. CDR1 SGHTA and CDR2 FQGNSA come from the germline V gene. CDR3 in DNA: TGTGCCAGCAGCCACCTTGGGACAGGGGGCTTCTATGGCTACACCTTC. Its protein product is CASSHLGTGGFYGYTF.

The chain joins TRBV27 to TRBJ1-2, with TRBD1 matching over 7 bases. V lost 6 bases to trimming and J lost 4 bases; unmatched junction nucleotides: 5. The CDR3 is 13 residues long. From germline, CDR1 is MNHEY and CDR2 SMNVEV (reference sequence). DNA for the CDR3: TGTGCCAGCAGCCGGGACAGAGTCTATGGCTACACCTTC. As protein: CASSRDRVYGYTF.

The chain couples TRBV30 to TRBJ2-3; D possibly corresponds to TRBD1 (5 bases). CDR1 is GTSNPN, CDR2 SVGIG, per germline (reference sequence). This CDR3 has 14 residues. The V end lost 2 bases, the J end lost 0 bases, and 9 bases lay between the germline ends. The CDR3: CAWSRGFSTDTQYF. DNA of the CDR3: TGTGCCTGGAGTAGGGGCTTTAGCACAGATACGCAGTATTTT.

The rearrangement joins TRBV28 to TRBJ1-5; TRBD1 aligns across 10 bases. Germline V gene sequence: CDR1 MDHEN, CDR2 SYDVKM. CDR3 length: 15 residues. V was pared by 3 bases and J by 4 bases, with 3 bases of the junction left unmatched. CDR3 sequence (DNA): TGTGCCAGCAGTTTGGGGACAGGGGAAAATCAGCCCCAGCATTTT. It is translated as CASSLGTGENQPQHF. Using reference TRBV28 and TRBJ1-5 for the parts outside the CDR3, the full variable domain is DVKVTQSSRYLVKRTGEKVFLECVQDMDHENMFWYRQDPGLGLRLIYFSYDVKMKEKGDIPEGYSVSREKKERFSLILESASTNQTSMYLCASSLGTGENQPQHFGDGTRLSIL.

The chain couples TRBV27 to TRBJ2-1, with 10 bases that match TRBD1. From germline, CDR1 is MNHEY and CDR2 SMNVEV (reference sequence). J gave up 7 bases and V 3 bases, and 6 bases lay outside the gene matches. CDR3 length: 15 amino acids. The CDR3 spells CASSFSDRGWNEQFF. CDR3 in DNA: TGTGCCAGCAGTTTTTCGGACAGGGGGTGGAATGAGCAGTTCTTC.

In this sample, this clone turned up once. The V and J genes are TRBV4-1 and TRBJ2-4; 7 nucleotides match TRBD2. From germline, CDR1 is MGHRA and CDR2 YSYEKL. With V trimmed by 5 bases and J by 4 bases, 8 bases remained unmatched. This CDR3 spans 15 amino acids. This CDR3 reads CASSFSGTQKNIQYF. The CDR3 DNA reads as TGCGCCAGCAGCTTCAGCGGGACCCAAAAAAACATTCAGTACTTC.

The CDR3 DNA is TGTGCCAGCAGGGGACAGGGCGCGAACACTGAAGCTTTCTTT. Translating it yields CASRGQGANTEAFF. The chain couples TRBV5-5 to TRBJ1-1; 9 positions agree with TRBD1. The CDR3 sequence is 14 residues long. Germline CDR1 SGHKS, CDR2 YYEKEE (reference sequence). Unmatched junction bases numbered 3, after V lost 5 bases and J lost 1 base.

The chain carries TRBV9 and TRBJ1-2, with D perhaps matching TRBD1 (5 bases). The CDR3 has 16 amino acids. From germline, CDR1 is SGDLS and CDR2 YYNGEE. V lost 0 bases and J lost 3, with 15 bases in between. The CDR3 region has the DNA TGTGCCAGCAGCGTAGACGGCGGGGCCTGGGACTATGGCTACACCTTC. Its translation is CASSVDGGAWDYGYTF.

This clone has just a few counts. V and J are TRBV2 and TRBJ2-5; D ambiguous. Trimming stripped 6 bases from V and 1 base from J, with 6 bases between. Germline CDR1 and CDR2: SNHLY and FYNNEI. This CDR3 is 12 amino acids long. CDR3 DNA: TGTGCCAGCAGCCAGATCCAAGAGACCCAGTACTTC. Amino acid sequence: CASSQIQETQYF.

The chain couples TRBV6-2 or TRBV6-3 to TRBJ2-7; TRBD1 agrees at 8 bases. From germline, CDR1 is MNHEY and CDR2 SVGEGT. The CDR3 is 13 residues long. Losses at the gene ends were 6 bases for V and 4 bases for J; bases not matched to a gene: 5. CDR3 residues: CASSSWDRYEQYF. The CDR3 DNA reads TGTGCCAGCAGCTCCTGGGACAGGTACGAGCAGTACTTC.

The chain uses TRBV27 and TRBJ2-4, with 7 bases lining up with TRBD2. The CDR3 runs 18 residues. V lost 6 bases, J lost 0 bases, and 14 bases stayed unmatched. Germline assignment: CDR1 MNHEY and CDR2 SMNVEV (reference sequence). CDR3 residues: CASSPERLGRGAKNIQYF. The CDR3 region has the DNA TGTGCCAGCAGCCCCGAACGGCTGGGGAGGGGAGCCAAAAACATTCAGTACTTC.

The chain employs TRBV2 and TRBJ2-4; 12 nucleotides agree with TRBD2. The germline V gene encodes CDR1 SNHLY and CDR2 FYNNEI. There are 13 residues in the CDR3. J lost 14 bases, V lost 6 bases, and 8 bases had no gene match. The CDR3 spells CASSLRLAGAEYF. CDR3 in DNA: TGTGCCAGCAGCCTTCGACTAGCGGGGGCCGAGTACTTC.

The chain links TRBV12-5 to TRBJ1-2; TRBD1 might be the D (6 bases). V gave up 0 bases and J gave up 7 bases, with 18 bases separating them. Germline-derived CDR1 and CDR2 are LGHNT and FRNRAP. This CDR3 spans 16 amino acids. The CDR3 nucleotides read TGTGCTAGTGGTTTGGTAGTTAACAGGGATCCGTCTGGCTACACCTTC. Translating gives CASGLVVNRDPSGYTF. The variable domain in full, completed from reference TRBV12-5 and TRBJ1-2, reads DARVTQTPRHKVTEMGQEVTMRCQPILGHNTVFWYRQTMMQGLELLAYFRNRAPLDDSGMPKDRFSAEMPDATLATLKIQPSEPRDSAVYFCASGLVVNRDPSGYTFGSGTRLTVV.

This chain connects TRBV6-5 to TRBJ1-2; D may be TRBD1 (6 bases). The CDR3 loop spans 14 amino acids. CDR1 and CDR2 (germline): MNHEY, SVGAGI. Trimming cost V 5 bases and J 4 bases, with 14 bases left between them. DNA of the CDR3: TGTGCCAGCAGTCCGCGGGGGGGCGGCTATGGCTACACCTTC. This encodes CASSPRGGGYGYTF.

This chain connects TRBV11-2 to TRBJ1-3; D uncertain. Looked up from germline, CDR1 is SGHAT and CDR2 is FQNNGV. CDR3 size: 13 residues. Between the trimmed V and J ends, which lost 3 bases and 4 bases, there was a span of 7 bases. CDR3 amino acids: CASSLVEGNTIYF. Written as DNA, the CDR3 is TGTGCCAGCAGCTTGGTTGAGGGAAACACCATATATTTT.

This chain links TRBV27 with TRBJ1-2, with D possibly being TRBD1 (6 bases). CDR3 length equals 14 residues. Between the trimmed V and J ends, which lost 5 bases and 5 bases, there was a span of 15 bases. Germline V gives CDR1 MNHEY, CDR2 SMNVEV (reference sequence). DNA for the CDR3: TGTGCCAGCAGTCGGAGTCGGACAGCATATGGCTACACCTTC. This gives the protein CASSRSRTAYGYTF.

CDR3: CAWRFGTGYEQYF. The CDR3 coding sequence is TGTGCCTGGAGGTTCGGCACGGGCTACGAGCAGTACTTC. The rearrangement links TRBV30 to TRBJ2-7; D call uncertain. The CDR3 runs 13 residues. The V end was cut by 3 bases, the J end by 3 bases, with 12 bases between. From germline, CDR1 is GTSNPN and CDR2 SVGIG (reference sequence). Combining the CDR3 with reference TRBV30 and TRBJ2-7 gives the whole variable domain SQTIHQWPATLVQPVGSPLSLECTVEGTSNPNLYWYRQAAGRGLQLLFYSVGIGQISSEVPQNLSASRPQDRQFILSSKKLLLSDSGFYLCAWRFGTGYEQYFGPGTRLTVT.

This clone occurred once. The chain employs TRBV29-1 and TRBJ2-5; 9 nucleotides align to TRBD1. V trimming: 4 bases; J trimming: 3 bases; junction bases outside the gene matches: 9. This CDR3 spans 15 amino acids. Germline V CDR1 and CDR2: SQVTM, ANQGSEA. The CDR3 nucleotides read TGCAGCGTTGGTGTCTCCGGGACAGGGAAAGAGACCCAGTACTTC. Amino acid sequence: CSVGVSGTGKETQYF.

The J gene is TRBJ2-7, the V gene TRBV5-6; 9 bases are shared with TRBD1. This CDR3 region has 14 residues. Germline lookup yields CDR1 SGHDT and CDR2 YYEEEE. With V trimmed by 4 bases and J by 0 bases, 2 bases remained unmatched. CDR3 sequence: CASSVGQGSYEQYF. For the CDR3, the DNA is TGTGCCAGCAGCGTGGGACAGGGCTCCTACGAGCAGTACTTC.

This clone occurred once. CDR3 loop: CASSEWRRWAFF. The CDR3 nucleotides are TGTGCCAGCAGTGAATGGCGGAGGTGGGCTTTCTTT. The V call is TRBV2, the J call TRBJ1-1; D is unresolved. This CDR3 spans 12 amino acids. Germline V gene sequence: CDR1 SNHLY, CDR2 FYNNEI. The V end lost 2 bases, the J end lost 11 bases, and 12 bases lay between the germline ends.

The chain uses TRBV19 and TRBJ2-1, with TRBD1 identical over 7 bases. The CDR3 has 14 residues. Germline V lookup: CDR1 LNHDA, CDR2 SQIVND (reference sequence). The V and J ends lost 3 bases and 12 bases, in that order; junction bases with no gene match: 11. As DNA, the CDR3 is TGTGCCAGTAGTATGAGGACAGGAACCCCGGGGCAGTTCTTC. Translation gives CASSMRTGTPGQFF. Full variable domain (outside the CDR3, taken from reference TRBV19 and TRBJ2-1): DGGITQSPKYLFRKEGQNVTLSCEQNLNHDAMYWYRQDPGQGLRLIYYSQIVNDFQKGDIAEGYSVSREKKESFPLTVTSAQKNPTAFYLCASSMRTGTPGQFFGPGTRLTVL.

CDR3 coding DNA: TGTGCCTGGAGTGGGACTTCTGGAGGCCAGCCCCAGCATTTT. This sequence encodes CAWSGTSGGQPQHF. V gene TRBV30 combines with J gene TRBJ1-5, with unresolved D. The CDR3 length is 14 residues. V was trimmed by 1 base and J by 7 bases, leaving 14 bases between them. The germline CDR1 and CDR2 sequences are GTSNPN and SVGIG (reference sequence). Together with reference TRBV30 and TRBJ1-5, the CDR3 gives the full variable domain: SQTIHQWPATLVQPVGSPLSLECTVEGTSNPNLYWYRQAAGRGLQLLFYSVGIGQISSEVPQNLSASRPQDRQFILSSKKLLLSDSGFYLCAWSGTSGGQPQHFGDGTRLSIL.

The CDR3 coding sequence is TGTGCCAGCAGCGTAGTTGGGCAGTCCTACGAGCAGTACTTC. Its protein product is CASSVVGQSYEQYF. The genes are TRBV9 and TRBJ2-7; D remains ambiguous. Germline values: CDR1 SGDLS, CDR2 YYNGEE. V was pared by 0 bases and J by 1 base, with 8 bases between. This CDR3 comprises 14 residues.

The chain employs TRBV18 and TRBJ1-3; the D is unclear. The length of the CDR3 is 15 residues. Trimming pared 5 bases from V and 0 bases from J, leaving 11 bases between. The germline gives CDR1 KGHSH, CDR2 LQKENI. As DNA, the CDR3 is TGTGCCAGCTCAGCCGCCCGGTTCTCTGGAAACACCATATATTTT. Its protein is CASSAARFSGNTIYF.

This clone was picked up one time. The chain carries TRBV7-2 and TRBJ2-3, with 15 bases that match TRBD2. Germline V CDR1 and CDR2: SGHTA, FQGNSA. Trimming removed 4 bases from V and 3 bases from J; junction bases left unmatched: 5. The CDR3 extends over 17 amino acids. CDR3 nucleotides: TGTGCCAGCAGCTCCGGGACTAGCGGGAGGTTGACAGATACGCAGTATTTT. This translates into CASSSGTSGRLTDTQYF.

Only a few counts were recorded for this clone. V is TRBV5-1 and J is TRBJ1-1; D is unresolved. The CDR3 is 15 amino acids. Deletions cut 2 bases from V and 1 base from J, with 12 bases between. Germline V lookup: CDR1 SGHRS, CDR2 YFSETQ. Here the CDR3 reads CASSFYHQENTEAFF. For the CDR3, the DNA is TGCGCCAGCAGCTTCTATCATCAGGAGAACACTGAAGCTTTCTTT.

This chain connects TRBV11-2 to TRBJ2-7; 8 nucleotides match TRBD2. V dropped 1 base and J dropped 1; count of bases not matched to a gene: 3. Germline CDR1 reads SGHAT; CDR2 reads FQNNGV. CDR3 length: 15 amino acids. CDR3 in DNA: TGTGCCAGCAGCTTAGCCAGCGGGAGATCCTACGAGCAGTACTTC. It encodes CASSLASGRSYEQYF. The whole variable domain, filled in from reference TRBV11-2 and TRBJ2-7, reads EAGVAQSPRYKIIEKRQSVAFWCNPISGHATLYWYQQILGQGPKLLIQFQNNGVVDDSQLPKDRFSAERLKGVDSTLKIQPAKLEDSAVYLCASSLASGRSYEQYFGPGTRLTVT.

This clone showed up just once. The chain employs TRBV9 and TRBJ1-1; D call uncertain. The CDR3 loop spans 12 amino acids. From germline, CDR1 is SGDLS and CDR2 YYNGEE. V shed 4 bases and J shed 5 bases, with 9 bases lying between them. The CDR3 bases are TGTGCCAGCAGCAGGCAGGAAACTGAAGCTTTCTTT. Residues: CASSRQETEAFF.